What follows are 4 T cell receptor beta chains derived from one specimen sequenced in a study of cytomegalovirus exposure and HLA in healthy donors. The PCR had 60 Vbeta and 13 Jbeta primers. Here immunoSEQ multiplex PCR was the method, and the copy in TCRdb shows in-frame clones only, minus some. There are about 140,000 clones in the sample; 78% occur only once, and approximately 5.6% lies in the top ten. The sample consisted of PBMCs. These receptors were obtained from a woman aged 40 to 49 in good health and CMV-seropositive.

CDR3 protein: CASSKLTGKETQYF. The CDR3 DNA sequence: TGTGCCAGCAGTAAATTGACAGGGAAGGAGACCCAGTACTTC. The chain has TRBV2 and TRBJ2-5; 7 nucleotides agree with TRBD1. Trimming cost V 5 bases and J 5 bases; bases outside gene matches: 8. The CDR3 has 14 amino acids. Per germline, CDR1 SNHLY and CDR2 FYNNEI. The complete variable domain, with remaining parts taken from reference TRBV2 and TRBJ2-5, reads EPEVTQTPSHQVTQMGQEVILRCVPISNHLYFYWYRQILGQKVEFLVSFYNNEISEKSEIFDDQFSVERPDGSNFTLKIRSTKLEDSAMYFCASSKLTGKETQYFGPGTRLLVL.

The chain employs TRBV7-9 and TRBJ2-1; 10 bases agree with TRBD1. Germline V gene data show CDR1 as SEHNR and CDR2 as FQNEAQ (reference sequence). Trimming removed 4 bases from V and 9 bases from J; junction bases left unmatched: 9. The CDR3 spans 15 residues. The CDR3 sequence is CASSWGQGMGLEQFF. The DNA of the CDR3 is TGTGCCAGCAGCTGGGGACAGGGGATGGGTCTTGAGCAGTTCTTC. The whole variable domain, filled in from reference TRBV7-9 and TRBJ2-1, reads DTGVSQNPRHKITKRGQNVTFRCDPISEHNRLYWYRQTLGQGPEFLTYFQNEAQLEKSRLLSDRFSAERPKGSFSTLEIQRTEQGDSAMYLCASSWGQGMGLEQFFGPGTRLTVL.

The count of this clone is one. V gene TRBV27 combines with J gene TRBJ2-7; 11 nucleotides match TRBD1. Germline V lookup: CDR1 MNHEY, CDR2 SMNVEV (reference sequence). CDR3 length equals 15 residues. V shed 4 bases, J shed 5 bases, and the junction held 7 bases outside the gene matches. CDR3 coding DNA: TGTGCCAGCAGTTCCTGGACAGGGGGCGGGCACGAGCAGTACTTC. Translating gives CASSSWTGGGHEQYF.

The table lists this clone with a count of one. The chain joins TRBV27 to TRBJ2-7; 7 positions match TRBD1. The CDR3 is 14 residues long. The germline CDR1 and CDR2 sequences are MNHEY and SMNVEV (reference sequence). J lost 1 base, V lost 3 bases, and 3 bases had no gene match. CDR3 residues: CASSFLTGSYEQYF. CDR3 nucleotides: TGTGCCAGCAGTTTCCTGACAGGGTCCTACGAGCAGTACTTC.